These 30 T cell receptor beta chains were sequenced from one sample in a study of blood T cell repertoires in COVID-19. Clones were read by immunoSEQ multiplex PCR, and TCRdb kept only the in-frame ones, dropping some. The table has about 110,000 clones, less than 75% seen once; the top ten hold about 2%. Sequencing input: peripheral blood. The receptors come from a woman aged 40 to 50 with acute or convalescent COVID-19.

The rearrangement uses TRBV19 and TRBJ2-5; 7 nucleotides align to TRBD2. V trimming: 5 bases; J trimming: 5 bases; junction bases outside the gene matches: 14. The CDR3 spans 16 residues. The germline V gene has CDR1 LNHDA and CDR2 SQIVND (reference sequence). CDR3 residues: CASSPGGGISGETQYF. CDR3 sequence (DNA): TGTGCCAGTAGTCCCGGCGGGGGAATTTCGGGGGAGACCCAGTACTTC.

The chain employs TRBV5-1 and TRBJ1-1, with D maybe TRBD1 (5 bases). This CDR3 spans 16 amino acids. Germline V CDR1 and CDR2: SGHRS, YFSETQ. V lost 0 bases and J lost 7, with 19 bases in between. The CDR3, as DNA: TGCGCCAGCAGCTTGGTAGGAGTTGGGGGGTCAGGTGAAGCTTTCTTT. This sequence encodes CASSLVGVGGSGEAFF.

The V call is TRBV28, the J call TRBJ2-7, with 8 bases fitting TRBD2. The CDR3 is made up of 14 amino acids. J gave up 4 bases and V 2 bases, and 4 bases lay outside the gene matches. The V gene's germline CDR1 is MDHEN and CDR2 SYDVKM. The CDR3, as DNA: TGTGCCAGCAGTTTAACGGGGGGGCGGTACGAGCAGTACTTC. Protein sequence: CASSLTGGRYEQYF.

The rearrangement links TRBV27 to TRBJ2-7; TRBD1 matches 9 bases. Germline V gene lookup returns CDR1 MNHEY and CDR2 SMNVEV (reference sequence). This CDR3 comprises 13 residues. Trimming at V came to 5 bases and at J to 4 bases, leaving 3 bases not matched to a gene. The chain's CDR3 is CASSRDRVYEQYF. The CDR3 DNA reads TGTGCCAGCAGTAGGGACAGGGTTTACGAGCAGTACTTC.

The chain employs TRBV5-6 and TRBJ2-1; D might be TRBD2 (5 bases). The germline V gene encodes CDR1 SGHDT and CDR2 YYEEEE. The CDR3 totals 16 residues. V was pared by 0 bases and J by 9 bases, with 19 bases between. CDR3 sequence reads: CASSLAARQVEGEQFF. Written as DNA, the CDR3 is TGTGCCAGCAGCTTGGCGGCGCGGCAGGTTGAGGGTGAGCAGTTCTTC.

The chain recombines TRBV14 with TRBJ2-3, with 7 nucleotides matching TRBD2. The J segment lost 5 bases and the V segment lost 5 bases, leaving 7 bases of the junction unmatched. The germline gives CDR1 SGHDN, CDR2 FVKESK. The CDR3 extends over 14 amino acids. This chain's CDR3 is CASSNRLAGDTQYF. The CDR3 region has the DNA TGTGCCAGCAGCAACAGACTAGCAGGAGATACGCAGTATTTT.

The chain uses TRBV5-4 and TRBJ2-2; 8 nucleotides match TRBD2. This CDR3 has 15 amino acids. Germline V lookup: CDR1 SGHNT, CDR2 YYREEE (reference sequence). Unmatched junction bases numbered 4, after V lost 2 bases and J lost 4 bases. The DNA for the CDR3 is TGTGCCAGCAGCTTCCGCGGGGGGAGCACCGGGGAGCTGTTTTTT. Translating it yields CASSFRGGSTGELFF.

The CDR3 sequence is CATSRGLANTDTQYF. In DNA, the CDR3 is TGTGCCACCAGCAGAGGACTAGCGAACACAGATACGCAGTATTTT. The rearrangement joins TRBV15 to TRBJ2-3; 8 bases match TRBD2. CDR3 length equals 15 residues. CDR1 and CDR2 from the germline V gene are LNHNV and YYDKDF (reference sequence). Unmatched junction bases numbered 2, after V lost 1 base and J lost 2 bases.

CDR3 in DNA: TGCGCCAGCAGCCATGGGACTAGCGGGGGGCAATTCAATGAGCAGTTCTTC. Translation gives CASSHGTSGGQFNEQFF. The genes are TRBV4-3 and TRBJ2-1; 15 positions agree with TRBD2. V trimming: 3 bases; J trimming: 6 bases; junction bases outside the gene matches: 6. CDR1 is LGHNA, CDR2 YSLEER, per germline. The CDR3 has 17 amino acids.

The V and J genes are TRBV7-6 and TRBJ2-5, with 7 nucleotides matching TRBD1. V dropped 5 bases and J dropped 5; count of bases not matched to a gene: 8. Germline V CDR1 and CDR2: SGHVS, FNYEAQ. This CDR3 is built from 14 residues. The chain's CDR3 is CASSPSTGRETQYF. The CDR3 region has the DNA TGTGCCAGCAGCCCCTCGACAGGGCGGGAGACCCAGTACTTC.

This clone was found once. The J gene is TRBJ2-4, the V gene TRBV28; 8 bases are shared with TRBD2. In germline, CDR1 is MDHEN, CDR2 SYDVKM. J gave up 3 bases and V 9 bases, and 10 bases lay outside the gene matches. This CDR3 contains 15 residues. DNA for the CDR3: TGTGCCAGTAGCGTCCGGGGGGGCAGCAAAAACATTCAGTACTTC. This sequence encodes CASSVRGGSKNIQYF. The entire variable domain, with the rest obtained from reference TRBV28 and TRBJ2-4, is as follows: DVKVTQSSRYLVKRTGEKVFLECVQDMDHENMFWYRQDPGLGLRLIYFSYDVKMKEKGDIPEGYSVSREKKERFSLILESASTNQTSMYLCASSVRGGSKNIQYFGAGTRLSVL.

The J gene is TRBJ2-2, the V gene TRBV28, with D uncertain. Between the trimmed V and J ends, which lost 10 bases and 3 bases, there was a span of 9 bases. CDR1 MDHEN and CDR2 SYDVKM come from the germline V gene. The CDR3 has 12 residues. The CDR3 protein is CATRRDTGELFF. The CDR3 nucleotides read TGTGCCACTCGACGGGACACCGGGGAGCTGTTTTTT.

The chain links TRBV7-2 to TRBJ2-3, with 14 bases aligning to TRBD2. J gave up 4 bases and V 4 bases, and 7 bases lay outside the gene matches. Per germline, CDR1 SGHTA and CDR2 FQGNSA. The CDR3 has 17 residues. The CDR3 sequence is CASSSGLAGGGSDTQYF. CDR3 bases: TGTGCCAGCAGCTCCGGACTAGCGGGGGGCGGTTCAGATACGCAGTATTTT.

This clone was observed once. The chain is built from TRBV2 and TRBJ2-4; 11 nucleotides agree with TRBD1. CDR1 and CDR2 from the germline V gene are SNHLY and FYNNEI. This CDR3 has 16 amino acids. The V gene end was trimmed by 5 bases and the J gene end by 7 bases; junction bases not matched to a gene: 10. CDR3 in DNA: TGTGCCAGCAGTTCCCGTGGGGGACAGGGGGGGAACATTCAGTACTTC. Protein sequence: CASSSRGGQGGNIQYF.

The chain is built from TRBV29-1 and TRBJ2-3, with 10 bases matching TRBD2. The CDR3 is made up of 13 amino acids. Germline CDR1 and CDR2: SQVTM and ANQGSEA. J lost 5 bases, V lost 5 bases, and 4 bases had no gene match. For the CDR3, the DNA is TGCAGCGTTAGAGCGGGGGGGCAAGATACGCAGTATTTT. It translates to CSVRAGGQDTQYF.

The gene calls are TRBV11-2 and TRBJ2-5, with a tentative D call TRBD1 (6 bases). Germline V gene data show CDR1 as SGHAT and CDR2 as FQNNGV. V lost 5 bases to trimming and J lost 4 bases, with 20 bases between them. This CDR3 has 16 amino acids. CDR3 protein: CASSPRGQYGGETQYF. CDR3 nucleotide sequence: TGTGCCAGCAGCCCAAGAGGACAGTACGGAGGAGAGACCCAGTACTTC.

The CDR3 DNA reads TGCGCCAGCAGCCAAGACCCACAAACAGATACGCAGTATTTT. Translation gives CASSQDPQTDTQYF. The rearrangement links TRBV4-1 to TRBJ2-3; D call uncertain. Per the germline V gene, CDR1 is MGHRA and CDR2 is YSYEKL. Trimming left V 0 bases short and J 3 bases short, with 7 bases between. This CDR3 has 14 residues.

The chain has TRBV21-1 and TRBJ2-7; the DNA was not used to check the table's D call, TRBD2. TRBV21-1 is tagged as a pseudogene. The CDR3 is 18 amino acids. The CDR3 DNA sequence: TGTGCCAGCAGCAAAAAGGAGGGACGGGGAGACGTAACCTACGAGCAGTACTTC. This encodes CASSKKEGRGDVTYEQYF.

The J gene is TRBJ1-1, the V gene TRBV5-4; D uncertain. This CDR3 is built from 15 residues. Trimming removed 4 bases from V and 3 bases from J, with 16 bases in between. Germline V CDR1 and CDR2: SGHNT, YYREEE (reference sequence). The CDR3 loop is CASSLDSQPYTEAFF. The CDR3 bases are TGTGCCAGCAGCCTCGATAGCCAGCCGTACACTGAAGCTTTCTTT.

CDR3: CAWSSRRGTDTQYF. Here the CDR3 DNA reads TGTGCCTGGAGCTCTAGACGGGGCACAGATACGCAGTATTTT. The rearrangement joins TRBV30 to TRBJ2-3; D is unclear. Germline values: CDR1 GTSNPN, CDR2 SVGIG (reference sequence). The length of the CDR3 is 14 residues. The V gene lost 3 bases and the J gene lost 1 base, with 11 bases spanning the gap.

The chain employs TRBV5-5 and TRBJ1-6; a weak D match, TRBD1 (5 bases). Germline V gene lookup returns CDR1 SGHKS and CDR2 YYEKEE (reference sequence). The germline V and J ends were trimmed by 1 base and 5 bases, with 7 bases remaining between them. The CDR3 spans 14 residues. The CDR3 DNA reads TGTGCCAGCAGCTTGTGGGGGGATAATTCACCCCTCCACTTT. It encodes CASSLWGDNSPLHF.

This clone was seen a handful of times. The chain combines TRBV5-4 with TRBJ2-3, with 10 positions matching TRBD1. With 5 bases clipped from V and 7 bases from J, the junction kept 7 bases outside the gene matches. The CDR3 consists of 14 residues. CDR1 is SGHNT and CDR2 is YYREEE in the germline V gene (reference sequence). CDR3 sequence (DNA): TGTGCCAGCAGGGTTGACAGGGGGCAGAATACGCAGTATTTT. It translates to CASRVDRGQNTQYF.

The chain links TRBV27 to TRBJ2-2; no definite D call. From germline, CDR1 is MNHEY and CDR2 SMNVEV (reference sequence). The V end was cut by 5 bases, the J end by 2 bases, with 9 bases between. The CDR3 has 14 amino acids. The DNA of the CDR3 is TGTGCCAGCAGTCTCCCCTTTAACACCGGGGAGCTGTTTTTT. Amino acids: CASSLPFNTGELFF.

The rearrangement uses TRBV5-4 and TRBJ2-5, with D tentatively TRBD1 (6 bases). Germline lookup yields CDR1 SGHNT and CDR2 YYREEE (reference sequence). The V gene lost 0 bases and the J gene lost 2 bases, with 11 bases spanning the gap. The CDR3 has 15 residues. The CDR3 nucleotides read TGTGCCAGCAGCTTGGCCGACAGGACTCAAGAGACCCAGTACTTC. The encoded protein is CASSLADRTQETQYF.

The chain combines TRBV5-1 with TRBJ2-7; 8 nucleotides line up with TRBD1. Germline V gives CDR1 SGHRS, CDR2 YFSETQ. This CDR3 has 15 amino acids. V gave up 0 bases and J gave up 2 bases; unmatched junction bases: 4. CDR3 in DNA: TGCGCCAGCAGCTTGGATGGACAGGGTCCCTACGAGCAGTACTTC. It encodes CASSLDGQGPYEQYF.

V gene TRBV29-1 combines with J gene TRBJ2-7, with 9 bases matching TRBD2. V lost 6 bases, J lost 6 bases, and 6 bases stayed unmatched. This CDR3 has 12 residues. The V gene's germline CDR1 is SQVTM and CDR2 ANQGSEA. In DNA form, the CDR3 reads TGCAGCGTAGCGGGACTAGCATCCGAGCAGTACTTC. It codes for CSVAGLASEQYF.

V is TRBV6-5 and J is TRBJ1-6; D may be TRBD1 (6 bases). Germline V lookup: CDR1 MNHEY, CDR2 SVGAGI. Trimming shortened V by 7 bases and J by 1 base, and 11 bases separated the two germline ends. The CDR3 runs to 15 residues. The CDR3, as DNA: TGTGCCAGCACCCAGGGGATATCCTATAATTCACCCCTCCACTTT. This codes for CASTQGISYNSPLHF.

This sequence joins TRBV5-1 and TRBJ1-2; 8 bases align to TRBD1. The V gene's germline CDR1 is SGHRS and CDR2 YFSETQ. J was trimmed by 7 bases and V by 0 bases; bases with no gene match: 5. This CDR3 region has 14 residues. The CDR3 bases are TGCGCCAGCAGCTTGGAAGGACAGGGCTCTGGCTACACCTTC. It encodes CASSLEGQGSGYTF.

CDR3 bases: TGTGCCAGCAGCCCTCAGACACTAGACGAAAAACTGTTTTTT. As protein: CASSPQTLDEKLFF. The chain employs TRBV7-2 and TRBJ1-4; D gene uncertain. Germline CDR1 is SGHTA and CDR2 is FQGNSA. There are 14 residues in the CDR3. V was pared by 5 bases and J by 8 bases, with 15 bases between.

The chain has TRBV3-1 (or the pseudogene TRBV3-2) and TRBJ2-2; D is perhaps TRBD1 (5 bases). From germline, CDR1 is LGHDT and CDR2 YNNKEL (reference sequence). This CDR3 contains 13 residues. V lost 4 bases, J lost 6 bases, and 9 bases lay in between. For the CDR3, the DNA is TGTGCCAGCAGCCCCACGACAGCCGGGGAGCTGTTTTTT. This encodes CASSPTTAGELFF.